Each of the 9 T cell receptor beta chains below was sequenced from the same sample in a study of blood T cell repertoires in COVID-19. Only in-frame clones appear in the TCRdb table, and some are missing; sequencing was by immunoSEQ multiplex PCR. This sample has almost 70,000 clones, with 79% found just once. The sample was peripheral blood. The receptors here all came from a man aged 60 to 75 with acute or convalescent COVID-19.

CDR3 residues: CASSPRRDSYNEQFF. The CDR3 nucleotides are TGTGCCAGCAGCCCCCGACGGGACTCCTACAATGAGCAGTTCTTC. V and J are TRBV3-1 (or the pseudogene TRBV3-2) and TRBJ2-1, with D tentatively TRBD2 (5 bases). With 4 bases removed from V and 0 bases from J, the gap between germline ends came to 10 bases. This CDR3 contains 15 residues. Germline-derived CDR1 and CDR2 are LGHDT and YNNKEL (reference sequence).

The chain couples TRBV15 to TRBJ1-1; D is uncertain. Per the germline V gene, CDR1 is LNHNV and CDR2 is YYDKDF (reference sequence). V was pared by 3 bases and J by 2 bases, with 10 bases between. The CDR3 sequence is 14 residues long. The CDR3 nucleotides are TGTGCCACCAGCAGCCCCCCAGGAAACACTGAAGCTTTCTTT. This codes for CATSSPPGNTEAFF.

The chain is built from TRBV7-6 and TRBJ2-3; 7 bases align to TRBD1. This CDR3 comprises 15 residues. CDR1 is SGHVS, CDR2 FNYEAQ, per germline. The ends lost 5 bases at V and 0 bases at J; junction bases unmatched: 5. The CDR3 DNA sequence: TGTGCCAGCAGCACCCGGGACAGCAGCACAGATACGCAGTATTTT. Translated, it gives CASSTRDSSTDTQYF.

The sample holds a few counts of this clone. This chain connects TRBV12-5 to TRBJ1-1; TRBD1 matches 7 bases. Germline loops: CDR1 LGHNT, CDR2 FRNRAP. V lost 5 bases to trimming and J lost 4 bases; unmatched junction nucleotides: 7. This CDR3 is 14 amino acids long. The CDR3 loop is CASGPTTGTTEAFF. In DNA form, the CDR3 reads TGTGCTAGTGGTCCGACGACAGGGACCACTGAAGCTTTCTTT.

This sequence joins TRBV11-2 and TRBJ2-7; TRBD1 agrees at 10 bases. V gave up 5 bases and J gave up 4 bases; unmatched junction bases: 11. CDR1 SGHAT and CDR2 FQNNGV come from the germline V gene. The CDR3 length is 16 residues. This CDR3 is CASSIGQGDPRYEQYF. The CDR3 DNA is TGTGCCAGCAGCATCGGACAGGGGGATCCTCGGTACGAGCAGTACTTC.

The chain uses TRBV6-5 and TRBJ2-7; weak D call: TRBD1 (5 bases). The CDR3 length is 12 residues. Per germline, CDR1 MNHEY and CDR2 SVGAGI. The V end was cut by 6 bases, the J end by 5 bases, with 11 bases between. CDR3 sequence (DNA): TGTGCCAGCAGGTTCCAGGGTAACGAGCAGTACTTC. It codes for CASRFQGNEQYF.

This chain connects TRBV9 to TRBJ2-3; D is perhaps TRBD2 (5 bases). The germline CDR1 and CDR2 sequences are SGDLS and YYNGEE. The CDR3 loop spans 15 amino acids. V lost 0 bases and J lost 2, with 10 bases in between. The CDR3 nucleotides are TGTGCCAGCAGCGTAGGAGGGAGAGCCACAGATACGCAGTATTTT. It is translated as CASSVGGRATDTQYF.

The chain recombines TRBV18 with TRBJ2-7, with 9 positions matching TRBD1. CDR1 and CDR2 (germline): KGHSH, LQKENI. The CDR3 length is 15 residues. The junction had 4 bases not matched to a gene; V was cut back by 2 bases and J by 2 bases. DNA of the CDR3: TGTGCCAGCTCACCAGGACAGGGGTTAACCTACGAGCAGTACTTC. It encodes CASSPGQGLTYEQYF.

V is TRBV5-6 and J is TRBJ1-6; D may be TRBD1 (6 bases). CDR1 SGHDT and CDR2 YYEEEE come from the germline V gene. The ends were cut back, 5 bases at V and 6 bases at J, with 15 bases in the middle. CDR3 length equals 15 residues. CDR3 protein: CASRQQGEGNSPLHF. DNA of the CDR3: TGTGCCAGCAGGCAACAGGGTGAAGGTAATTCACCCCTCCACTTT.